This TCR beta chain was identified in a study of OX40 agonist ivuxolimab in advanced cancers. For the study at large: Cohort: about 82% men, mean age approximately 60, aged about 23 to 79.

TCRdb keeps only in-frame clones here, not all; method: immunoSEQ multiplex PCR. The top ten hold 55% to 85% of the sample, which has about 16,000 clones, 84% seen once. On this clone: The antigen is not known.

General observations from the study: On average, CD8+ T cells had more expanded clones than CD4+.

This receptor was taken from an adult with an advanced solid tumor such as melanoma, head and neck, liver or kidney cancer. The sequencing here drew on CD4+ or CD8+ T cells sorted from blood, taken in a trial of the OX40 agonist ivuxolimab.

The CDR3 loop reads CASSENWVAGYDEQFF. In nucleotides, the CDR3 is TGCGCCAGCAGTGAGAACTGGGTAGCGGGATATGATGAGCAGTTCTTC. The chain carries TRBV10-1 and TRBJ2-1, with 8 bases identical to TRBD2. The CDR3 length is 16 residues. The J segment lost 8 bases and the V segment lost 2 bases, leaving 11 bases of the junction unmatched. Per the germline V gene, CDR1 is WNHNN and CDR2 is SYGVQD (reference sequence).